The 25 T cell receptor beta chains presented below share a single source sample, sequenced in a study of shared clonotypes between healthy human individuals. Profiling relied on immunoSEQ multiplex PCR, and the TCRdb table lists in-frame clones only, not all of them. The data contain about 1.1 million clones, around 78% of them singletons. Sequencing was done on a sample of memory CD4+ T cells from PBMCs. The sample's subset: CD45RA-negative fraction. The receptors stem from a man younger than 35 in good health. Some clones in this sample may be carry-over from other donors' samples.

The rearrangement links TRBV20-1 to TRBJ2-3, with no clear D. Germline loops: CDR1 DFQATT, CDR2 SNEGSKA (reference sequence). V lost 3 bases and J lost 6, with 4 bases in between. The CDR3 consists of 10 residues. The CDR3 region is CSASVDTQYF. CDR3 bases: TGCAGTGCTAGTGTGGATACGCAGTATTTT.

Here the CDR3 reads CASSTDGSYEQYF. Here the CDR3 DNA reads TGTGCCAGCTCGACGGACGGATCCTACGAGCAGTACTTC. The chain employs TRBV18 and TRBJ2-7; no clear D gene. The V end was cut by 6 bases, the J end by 1 base, with 10 bases between. Germline CDR1 is KGHSH and CDR2 is LQKENI. The CDR3 covers 13 residues.

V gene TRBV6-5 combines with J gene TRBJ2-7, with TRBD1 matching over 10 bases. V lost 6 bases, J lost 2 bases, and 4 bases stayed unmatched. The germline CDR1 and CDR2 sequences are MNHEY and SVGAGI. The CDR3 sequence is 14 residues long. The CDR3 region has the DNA TGTGCCAGCAGCCGGACAGGGGGGACCTACGAGCAGTACTTC. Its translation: CASSRTGGTYEQYF.

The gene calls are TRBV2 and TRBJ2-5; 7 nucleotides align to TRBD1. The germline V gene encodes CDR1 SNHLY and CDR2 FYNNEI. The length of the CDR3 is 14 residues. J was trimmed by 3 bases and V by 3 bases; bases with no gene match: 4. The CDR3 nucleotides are TGTGCCAGCAGTGAGGACAGGTGGGAAGAGACCCAGTACTTC. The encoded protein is CASSEDRWEETQYF.

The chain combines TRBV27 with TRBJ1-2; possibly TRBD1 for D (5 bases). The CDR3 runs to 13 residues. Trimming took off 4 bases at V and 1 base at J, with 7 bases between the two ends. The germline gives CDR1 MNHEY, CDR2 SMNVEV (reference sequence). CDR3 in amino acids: CASSSRDNYGYTF. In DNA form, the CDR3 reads TGTGCCAGCAGTTCCAGGGATAACTATGGCTACACCTTC.

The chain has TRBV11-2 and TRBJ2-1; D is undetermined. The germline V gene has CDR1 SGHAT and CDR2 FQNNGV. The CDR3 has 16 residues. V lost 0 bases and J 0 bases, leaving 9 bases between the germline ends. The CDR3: CASSLDLGISYNEQFF. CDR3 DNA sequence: TGTGCCAGCAGCTTAGATTTGGGAATCTCCTACAATGAGCAGTTCTTC.

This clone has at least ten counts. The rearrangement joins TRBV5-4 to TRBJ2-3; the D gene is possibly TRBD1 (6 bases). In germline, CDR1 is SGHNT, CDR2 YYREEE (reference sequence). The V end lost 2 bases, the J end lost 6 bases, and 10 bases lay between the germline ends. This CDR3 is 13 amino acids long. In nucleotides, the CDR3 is TGTGCCAGCAGCTTAAACAGGGAGGATACGCAGTATTTT. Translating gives CASSLNREDTQYF.

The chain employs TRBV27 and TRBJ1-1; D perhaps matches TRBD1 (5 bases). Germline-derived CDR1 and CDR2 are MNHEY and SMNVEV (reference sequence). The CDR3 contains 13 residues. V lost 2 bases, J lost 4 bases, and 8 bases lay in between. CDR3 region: CASSLNGGTEAFF. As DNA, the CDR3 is TGTGCCAGCAGTTTAAATGGGGGCACTGAAGCTTTCTTT.

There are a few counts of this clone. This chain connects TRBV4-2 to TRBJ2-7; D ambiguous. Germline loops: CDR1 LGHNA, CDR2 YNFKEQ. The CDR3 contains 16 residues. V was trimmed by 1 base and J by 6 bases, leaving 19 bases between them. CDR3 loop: CASSQGKTGLPLEQYF. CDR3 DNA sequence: TGTGCCAGCAGCCAAGGGAAAACGGGCCTCCCCCTCGAGCAGTACTTC.

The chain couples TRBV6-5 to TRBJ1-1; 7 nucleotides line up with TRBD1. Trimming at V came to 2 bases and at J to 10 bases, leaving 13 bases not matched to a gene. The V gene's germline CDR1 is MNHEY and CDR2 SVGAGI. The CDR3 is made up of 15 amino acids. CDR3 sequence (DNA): TGTGCCAGCAGTTACGCCTCCAGACAGGGTGCGGTAGCTTTCTTT. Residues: CASSYASRQGAVAFF.

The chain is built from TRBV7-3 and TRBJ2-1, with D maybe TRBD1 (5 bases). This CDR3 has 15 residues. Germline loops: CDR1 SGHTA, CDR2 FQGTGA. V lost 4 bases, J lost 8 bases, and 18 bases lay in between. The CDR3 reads CASSSQGIGRDEQFF. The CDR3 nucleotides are TGTGCCAGCAGCTCGCAGGGTATAGGTCGGGATGAGCAGTTCTTC. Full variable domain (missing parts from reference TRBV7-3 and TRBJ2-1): GAGVSQTPSNKVTEKGKYVELRCDPISGHTALYWYRQSLGQGPEFLIYFQGTGAADDSGLPNDRFFAVRPEGSVSTLKIQRTERGDSAVYLCASSSQGIGRDEQFFGPGTRLTVL.

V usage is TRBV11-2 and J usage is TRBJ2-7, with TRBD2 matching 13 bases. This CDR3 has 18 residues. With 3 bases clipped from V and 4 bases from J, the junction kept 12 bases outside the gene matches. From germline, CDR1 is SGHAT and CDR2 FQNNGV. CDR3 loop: CASSFDGTSGIVRYEQYF. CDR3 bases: TGTGCCAGCAGCTTTGACGGGACTAGCGGGATTGTACGATACGAGCAGTACTTC.

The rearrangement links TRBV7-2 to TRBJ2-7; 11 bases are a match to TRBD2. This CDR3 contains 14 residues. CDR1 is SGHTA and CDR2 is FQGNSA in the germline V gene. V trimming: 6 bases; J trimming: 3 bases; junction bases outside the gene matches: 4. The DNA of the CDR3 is TGTGCCAGCAGACCCGGGACTAGCGGCTACGAGCAGTACTTC. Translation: CASRPGTSGYEQYF.

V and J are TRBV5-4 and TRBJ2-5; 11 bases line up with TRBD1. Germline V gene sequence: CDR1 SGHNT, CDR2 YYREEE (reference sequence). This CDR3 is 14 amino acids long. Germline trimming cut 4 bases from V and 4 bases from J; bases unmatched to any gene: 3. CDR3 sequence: CASSLGTGGETQYF. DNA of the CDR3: TGTGCCAGCAGCCTTGGGACAGGGGGAGAGACCCAGTACTTC.

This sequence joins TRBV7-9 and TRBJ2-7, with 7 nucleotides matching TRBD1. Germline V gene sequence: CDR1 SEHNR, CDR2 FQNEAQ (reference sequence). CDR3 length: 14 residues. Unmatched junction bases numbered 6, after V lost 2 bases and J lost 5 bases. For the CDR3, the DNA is TGTGCCAGCAGCTTATCACAGGGGACCCACGAGCAGTACTTC. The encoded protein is CASSLSQGTHEQYF.

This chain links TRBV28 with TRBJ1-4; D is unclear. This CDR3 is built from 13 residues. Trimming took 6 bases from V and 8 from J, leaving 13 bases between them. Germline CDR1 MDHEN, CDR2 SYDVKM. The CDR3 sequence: CASSLTTGEKLFF. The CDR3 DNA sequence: TGTGCCAGCAGCCTAACGACCGGAGAAAAACTGTTTTTT. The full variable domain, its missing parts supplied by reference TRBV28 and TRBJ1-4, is DVKVTQSSRYLVKRTGEKVFLECVQDMDHENMFWYRQDPGLGLRLIYFSYDVKMKEKGDIPEGYSVSREKKERFSLILESASTNQTSMYLCASSLTTGEKLFFGSGTQLSVL.

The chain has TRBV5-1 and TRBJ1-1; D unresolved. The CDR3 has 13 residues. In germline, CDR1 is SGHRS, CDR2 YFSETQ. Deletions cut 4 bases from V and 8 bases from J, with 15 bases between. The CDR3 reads CASSQPPAGEAFF. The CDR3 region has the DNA TGCGCCAGCAGCCAACCTCCTGCCGGGGAAGCTTTCTTT.

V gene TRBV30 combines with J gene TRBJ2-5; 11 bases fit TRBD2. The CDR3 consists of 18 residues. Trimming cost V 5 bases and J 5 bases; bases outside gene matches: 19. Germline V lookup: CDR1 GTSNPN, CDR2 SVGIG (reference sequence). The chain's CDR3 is CAWGRSASGRRIGETQYF. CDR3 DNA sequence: TGTGCCTGGGGCCGGTCGGCTAGCGGGAGGAGGATAGGGGAGACCCAGTACTTC.

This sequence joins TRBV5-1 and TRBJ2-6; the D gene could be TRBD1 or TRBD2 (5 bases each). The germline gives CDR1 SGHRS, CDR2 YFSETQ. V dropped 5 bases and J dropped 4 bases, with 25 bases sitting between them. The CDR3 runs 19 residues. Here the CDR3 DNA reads TGCGCCAGCAGGGATCGGGGCACCAAAAGGGCCGTCGGGGCCAACGTCCTGACTTTC. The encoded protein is CASRDRGTKRAVGANVLTF.

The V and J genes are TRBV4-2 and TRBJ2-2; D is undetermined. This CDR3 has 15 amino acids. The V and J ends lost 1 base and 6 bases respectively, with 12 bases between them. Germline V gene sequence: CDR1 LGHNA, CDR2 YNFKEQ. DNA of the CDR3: TGTGCCAGCAGCCAAGTCGGTAGGGCACCCGGGGAGCTGTTTTTT. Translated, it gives CASSQVGRAPGELFF.

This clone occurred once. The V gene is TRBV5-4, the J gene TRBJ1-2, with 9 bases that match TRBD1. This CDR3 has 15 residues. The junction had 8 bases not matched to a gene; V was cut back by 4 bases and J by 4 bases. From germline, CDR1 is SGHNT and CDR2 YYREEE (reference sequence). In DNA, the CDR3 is TGTGCCAGCAGCCATCCGGGACAGGGCCCCTATGGCTACACCTTC. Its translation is CASSHPGQGPYGYTF. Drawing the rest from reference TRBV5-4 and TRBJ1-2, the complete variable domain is ETGVTQSPTHLIKTRGQQVTLRCSSQSGHNTVSWYQQALGQGPQFIFQYYREEENGRGNFPPRFSGLQFPNYSSELNVNALELDDSALYLCASSHPGQGPYGYTFGSGTRLTVV.

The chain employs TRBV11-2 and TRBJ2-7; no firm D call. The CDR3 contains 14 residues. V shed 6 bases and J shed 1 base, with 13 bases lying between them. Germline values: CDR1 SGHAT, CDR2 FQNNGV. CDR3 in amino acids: CASRKETGSYEQYF. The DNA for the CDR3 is TGTGCCAGCAGGAAGGAGACTGGGTCCTACGAGCAGTACTTC.

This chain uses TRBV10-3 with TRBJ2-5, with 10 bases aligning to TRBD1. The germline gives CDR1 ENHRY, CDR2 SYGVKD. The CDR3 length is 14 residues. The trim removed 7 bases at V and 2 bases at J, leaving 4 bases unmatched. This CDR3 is CAIKGDRGQETQYF. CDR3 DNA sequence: TGTGCCATCAAAGGGGACAGGGGACAAGAGACCCAGTACTTC.

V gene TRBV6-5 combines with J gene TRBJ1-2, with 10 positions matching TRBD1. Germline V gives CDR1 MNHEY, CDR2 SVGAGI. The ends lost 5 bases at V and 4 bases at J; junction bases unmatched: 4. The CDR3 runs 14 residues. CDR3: CASSRQGASYGYTF. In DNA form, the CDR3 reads TGTGCCAGCAGTCGACAGGGGGCATCCTATGGCTACACCTTC.

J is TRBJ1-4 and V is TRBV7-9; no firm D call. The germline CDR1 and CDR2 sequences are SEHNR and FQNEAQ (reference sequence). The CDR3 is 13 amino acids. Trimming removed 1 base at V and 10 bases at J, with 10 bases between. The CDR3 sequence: CASSLDGRGKLFF. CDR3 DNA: TGTGCCAGCAGCTTAGATGGGCGAGGAAAACTGTTTTTT.